Sequencing of this T cell receptor beta chain was carried out in a study of blood T cell repertoires in COVID-19. In terms of age and location, participants ranged from roughly 18 to 89 years and lived in about 25 US areas. The data were produced by immunoSEQ multiplex PCR, yet TCRdb's version contains in-frame clones alone and is incomplete. The table shows about 220,000 clones, with roughly 80% occurring only once. Germline-derived CDR1 and CDR2 are MNHNS and SASEGT. The CDR3 spans 12 residues. V was clipped by 3 bases and J by 8 bases, with 10 bases between them. Only a few counts were recorded for this clone.

The sequence came from a woman aged 40 to 55 with acute COVID-19. The chain employs TRBV6-1 and TRBJ1-2; no clear D. Sample: PBMCs or T cells enriched from blood (not recorded which). Here the CDR3 reads CASSDGRVGYTF. The CDR3, as DNA: TGTGCCAGCAGTGACGGGAGGGTAGGCTACACCTTC.